This T cell receptor (beta chain) was documented in a study of response to subunit inactivated influenza vaccine (dated by TCRdb to about 2018). Concerning the study at large: To follow how T cells responded to a trivalent subunit inactivated influenza vaccine, the researchers relied on deep quantitative profiling of the T cell receptor repertoire.

This clonotype appeared a few times. Its antigen remains undetermined. No much larger clonotype is one base removed from it; base qualities were not supplied. General conclusions and limits of the study: The authors suggested that each seasonal influenza vaccination may recruit only a limited number of new T cells.

The library relied on RT-PCR. Sequencing used an Illumina HiSeq 2500. TCRdb passed the public sequencing reads through fastp at Q25 and MiXCR, retaining productive beta sequences. Identical CDR3 proteins give one entry, which carries the most common genes and DNA. Recorded for this sample are 600,000 to 700,000 distinct CDR3 sequences; around 15% of them occurred a single time. 7.5% to 8% of the sample goes to the ten largest clones. Unmatched junction bases come to 12, with V trimmed by 5 bases and J by 5 bases. Counted from cysteine to phenylalanine, this CDR3 has 16 amino acids. Only the CDR3 DNA is retained, 48 bases long and in frame from the first base.

The source material was PBMCs from blood, sampled around two weeks before vaccination. This chain joins TRBV12-3 or TRBV12-4 to TRBJ2-5; the central 9 bases match TRBD1. The TCR originated in a man aged 45-65 years who received an inactivated influenza vaccine. Donor details come from another sample of the same person, matched by shared clones. The CDR3 protein sequence reads: CASSPTGQGVRETQYF. DNA sequence: TGTGCCAGCAGTCCGACGGGACAGGGAGTGAGGGAGACCCAGTACTTC.